Listed here is a single T cell receptor beta chain. Its antigen is as yet unknown. Clones were sequenced by immunoSEQ multiplex PCR, and TCRdb holds only the in-frame ones, with some missing. The sample yields about 870,000 clones, approximately 92% seen once. The data are from a study of shared clonotypes between healthy human individuals. Findings and caveats of the study: A generally larger estimated richness was seen in naive subsets than in memory subsets. Naive CD4 clonotypes overlapped across several donors at roughly 5.1%.

The germline gives CDR1 SGHAT, CDR2 FQNNGV. The CDR3 sequence is 19 residues long. Trimming left V 5 bases short and J 6 bases short, with 29 bases between. Terminally differentiated effector memory CD45RA+ cells were excluded from the naive CD8 cells, which were CD45RO-negative and positively selected for CCR7. Healthy HIV-negative adults without recent acute infections or vaccinations served as donors. The donors were all Caucasian adults (living in Nashville, Tennessee). This chain uses TRBV11-2 with TRBJ2-1; D remains unclear. This TCR was sampled from a man under 40 in good health. Sequencing input: naive CD8+ T cells sorted from blood. The CDR3 protein is CASSANWAEVTLSSNEQFF. The CDR3, as DNA: TGTGCCAGCAGCGCCAATTGGGCAGAAGTCACTCTGAGTTCCAATGAGCAGTTCTTC.